Described below is a single TCR beta chain sequence and its context. Its antigen is not identified. The entry originates in a study of OX40 agonist ivuxolimab in advanced cancers. General study results and limits: The mean number of expanded clones was higher in CD8+ T cells than in CD4+.

CDR1 LNHDA and CDR2 SQIVND come from the germline V gene (reference sequence). V was shortened by 6 bases and J by 12 bases, with 23 bases between the two germline ends. The CDR3 consists of 14 residues. Only in-frame clones appear in the TCRdb table, and some are missing; sequencing was by immunoSEQ multiplex PCR. The sample has some 85,000 clones; 88% are singletons. The receptor was derived from an adult with an advanced solid tumor such as melanoma, head and neck, liver or kidney cancer. Sample: CD4+ or CD8+ T cells sorted from blood, taken in a trial of the OX40 agonist ivuxolimab. This chain joins TRBV19 and TRBJ2-5, with D possibly TRBD2 on 7 matching bases. CDR3 nucleotide sequence: TGTGCCAGTAGGCAACAGGGAGAGGGGGGGACGGAGTACTTC. This sequence encodes CASRQQGEGGTEYF.